A selection of T cell receptor beta chains follows, all from one sample in a study of blood T cell repertoires in COVID-19. Sequenced by immunoSEQ multiplex PCR; TCRdb stores in-frame clones only, minus some. The sample shows about 260,000 clones, roughly 90% of them seen only once. The sequencing input was PBMCs or T cells enriched from blood (not recorded which). The receptors were gathered from a man aged 40-49 years who had been exposed to COVID-19. Each CDR3 is given without its conserved first and last residue. The order of the fields is J gene, V gene, CDR3 protein.

j_gene: TRBJ2-3; v_gene: TRBV6-4; CDR3aa: ASSAEGTSGSTDTQY
j_gene: TRBJ1-1; v_gene: TRBV7-9; CDR3aa: ASSSGQGVNTEAF
j_gene: TRBJ2-5; v_gene: TRBV2; CDR3aa: ASGGGFPEGETQY
j_gene: TRBJ1-4; v_gene: TRBV4-1; CDR3aa: ASSQDTWTDPSSGEKLF
j_gene: TRBJ2-3; v_gene: TRBV28; CDR3aa: ASSYPGTDTQY
j_gene: TRBJ2-3; v_gene: TRBV19; CDR3aa: ASSPGTGGTDTQY
j_gene: TRBJ2-7; v_gene: TRBV20-1; CDR3aa: SARVLDEQY
j_gene: TRBJ2-3; v_gene: TRBV30; CDR3aa: AWTTGLSSDTQY
j_gene: TRBJ1-6; v_gene: TRBV9; CDR3aa: ASSVGGMAGSPLH
j_gene: TRBJ1-5; v_gene: TRBV2; CDR3aa: ASSERLNQPQH
j_gene: TRBJ2-2; v_gene: TRBV9; CDR3aa: ASSKKDQIRGTGELF
j_gene: TRBJ2-1; v_gene: TRBV5-1; CDR3aa: ASQQGLNSYNEQF